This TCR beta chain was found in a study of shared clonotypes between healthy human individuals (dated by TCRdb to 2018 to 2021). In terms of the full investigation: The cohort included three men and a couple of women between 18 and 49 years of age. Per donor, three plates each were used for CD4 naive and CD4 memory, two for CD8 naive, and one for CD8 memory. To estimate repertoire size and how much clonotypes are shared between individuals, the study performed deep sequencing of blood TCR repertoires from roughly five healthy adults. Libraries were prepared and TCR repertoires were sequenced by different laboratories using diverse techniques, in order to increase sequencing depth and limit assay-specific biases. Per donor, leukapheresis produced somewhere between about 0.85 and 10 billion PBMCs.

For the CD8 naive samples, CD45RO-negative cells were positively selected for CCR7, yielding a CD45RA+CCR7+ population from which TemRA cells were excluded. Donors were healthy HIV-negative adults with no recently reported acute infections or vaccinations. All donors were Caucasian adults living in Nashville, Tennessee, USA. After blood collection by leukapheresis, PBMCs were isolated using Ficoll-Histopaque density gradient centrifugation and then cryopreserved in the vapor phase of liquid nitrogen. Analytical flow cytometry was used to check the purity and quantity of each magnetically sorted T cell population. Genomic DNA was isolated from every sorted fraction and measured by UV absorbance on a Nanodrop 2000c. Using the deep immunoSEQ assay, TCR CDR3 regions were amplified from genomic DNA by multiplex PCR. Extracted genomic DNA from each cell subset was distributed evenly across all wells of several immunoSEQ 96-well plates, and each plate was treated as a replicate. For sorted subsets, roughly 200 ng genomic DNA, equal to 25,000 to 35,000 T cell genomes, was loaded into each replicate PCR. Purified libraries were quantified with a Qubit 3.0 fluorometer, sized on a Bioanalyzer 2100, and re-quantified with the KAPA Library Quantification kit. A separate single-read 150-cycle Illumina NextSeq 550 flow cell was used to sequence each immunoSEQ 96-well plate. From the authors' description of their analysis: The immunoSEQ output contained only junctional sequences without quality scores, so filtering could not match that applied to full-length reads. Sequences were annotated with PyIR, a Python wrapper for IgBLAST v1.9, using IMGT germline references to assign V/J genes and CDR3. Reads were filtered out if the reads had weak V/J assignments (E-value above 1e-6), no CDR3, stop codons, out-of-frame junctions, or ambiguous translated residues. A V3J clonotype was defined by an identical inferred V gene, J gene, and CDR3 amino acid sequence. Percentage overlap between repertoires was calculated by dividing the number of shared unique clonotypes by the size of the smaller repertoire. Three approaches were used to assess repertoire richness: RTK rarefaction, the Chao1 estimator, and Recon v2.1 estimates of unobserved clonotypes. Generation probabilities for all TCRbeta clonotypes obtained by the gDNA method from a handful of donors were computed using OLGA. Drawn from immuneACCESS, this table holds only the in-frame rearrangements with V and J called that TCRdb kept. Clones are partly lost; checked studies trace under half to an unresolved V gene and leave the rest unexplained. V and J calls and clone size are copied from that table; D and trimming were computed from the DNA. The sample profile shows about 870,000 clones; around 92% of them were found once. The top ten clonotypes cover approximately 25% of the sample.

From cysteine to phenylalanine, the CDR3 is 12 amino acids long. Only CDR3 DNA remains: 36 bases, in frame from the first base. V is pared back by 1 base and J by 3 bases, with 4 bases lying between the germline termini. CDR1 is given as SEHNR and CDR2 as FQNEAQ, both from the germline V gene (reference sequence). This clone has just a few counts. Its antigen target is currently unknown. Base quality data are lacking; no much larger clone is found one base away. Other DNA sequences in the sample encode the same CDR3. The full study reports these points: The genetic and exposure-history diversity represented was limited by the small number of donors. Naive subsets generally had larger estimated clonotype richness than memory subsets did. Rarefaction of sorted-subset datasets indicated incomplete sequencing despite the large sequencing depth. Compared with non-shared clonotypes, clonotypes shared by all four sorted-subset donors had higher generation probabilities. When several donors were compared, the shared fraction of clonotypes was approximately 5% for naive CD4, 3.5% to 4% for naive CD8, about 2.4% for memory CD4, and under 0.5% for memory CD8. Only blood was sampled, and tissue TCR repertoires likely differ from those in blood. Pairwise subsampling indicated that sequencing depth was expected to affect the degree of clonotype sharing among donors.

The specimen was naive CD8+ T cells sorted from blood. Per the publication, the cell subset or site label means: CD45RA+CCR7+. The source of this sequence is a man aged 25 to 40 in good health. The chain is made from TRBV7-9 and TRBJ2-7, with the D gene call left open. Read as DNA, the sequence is TGTGCCAGCAGCTTAGGCAGCTACGAGCAGTACTTC. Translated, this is CASSLGSYEQYF.